Listed below are T cell receptor beta chains from one sample, sequenced in a study of identical twins. TCRdb recomputed calls from the 5' RACE reads with MiXCR, one row per CDR3 protein. The data contain about 100,000 distinct CDR3 sequences, 5.5% to 7% of them singletons. Sequenced: memory T cells sorted from blood. The receptor set was obtained from a woman aged 45-60 years in good health. Both conserved end residues are part of each CDR3. Each record gives: J gene, clone size, V gene, CDR3 protein. Clone size, where shown, is once, few, many, or a class for clones that have expanded.

J: TRBJ2-2; size: many; V: TRBV11-3; CDR3: CASSSPVRGLGTGELFF
J: TRBJ1-2; size: few; V: TRBV5-4; CDR3: CASRGTGGMNYGYTF
J: TRBJ1-6; size: .; V: TRBV6-2/TRBV6-3; CDR3: CASSTVRGDLYNSPLHF
J: TRBJ2-3; size: many; V: TRBV11-3; CDR3: CASSSAGGSTDTQYF
J: TRBJ2-4; size: many; V: TRBV7-2; CDR3: CASSSPRGGRLDIQYF
J: TRBJ1-5; size: many; V: TRBV10-3; CDR3: CAISGGTGDQPQHF
J: TRBJ2-1; size: .; V: TRBV20-1; CDR3: CSAREGGRDLFF
J: TRBJ1-3; size: .; V: TRBV2; CDR3: CASSPTRAISGNTIYF
J: TRBJ2-6; size: many; V: TRBV5-1; CDR3: CASSPGQGTFSGANVLTF
J: TRBJ1-5; size: .; V: TRBV30; CDR3: CAWGKGTNQPQHF
J: TRBJ2-1; size: many; V: TRBV29-1; CDR3: CSGLRRLSGGEQFF
J: TRBJ2-1; size: many; V: TRBV7-2; CDR3: CASSILFTVEDSYNEQFF
J: TRBJ2-2; size: .; V: TRBV7-9; CDR3: CASSFYGTGNTGELFF
J: TRBJ2-7; size: .; V: TRBV5-1; CDR3: CASSPQGASSYEQYF
J: TRBJ2-5; size: many; V: TRBV29-1; CDR3: CSAGEEETQYF
J: TRBJ2-1; size: many; V: TRBV24-1; CDR3: CATSDLGDRYNEQFF
J: TRBJ2-7; size: many; V: TRBV20-1; CDR3: CSARSPGSYEQYF
J: TRBJ2-3; size: many; V: TRBV5-5; CDR3: CASNSGSSGRAADTQYF
J: TRBJ2-3; size: many; V: TRBV12-2; CDR3: CASRFCFETQYF
J: TRBJ2-5; size: many; V: TRBV6-2/TRBV6-3; CDR3: CASSTGTGVKETQYF
J: TRBJ2-4; size: many; V: TRBV7-9; CDR3: CAASPTQGNIQYF
J: TRBJ1-4; size: many; V: TRBV25-1; CDR3: CASSDARGREKLFF
J: TRBJ2-2; size: many; V: TRBV5-1; CDR3: CASSPGGTGELFF
J: TRBJ1-1; size: many; V: TRBV20-1; CDR3: CSAREQTGGYTEAFF
J: TRBJ2-1; size: many; V: TRBV29-1; CDR3: CSVDRQGPLNEQFF
J: TRBJ1-5; size: many; V: TRBV6-6; CDR3: CASRTQGVNQPQHF
J: TRBJ2-3; size: many; V: TRBV4-1; CDR3: CASSQVARGIADKGYTQYF
J: TRBJ2-4; size: many; V: TRBV12-3/TRBV12-4; CDR3: CASTRGGAKNIQYF
J: TRBJ1-5; size: .; V: TRBV19; CDR3: CASTRDLNQPQHF
J: TRBJ1-4; size: .; V: TRBV20-1; CDR3: CSVGDEKLFF
J: TRBJ2-7; size: many; V: TRBV12-3/TRBV12-4; CDR3: CASSLGTVQYEQYF
J: TRBJ2-1; size: .; V: TRBV6-6; CDR3: CASSPWGEQFF
J: TRBJ2-5; size: few; V: TRBV5-1; CDR3: CASSLGRAAQETQYF
J: TRBJ2-4; size: many; V: TRBV4-1; CDR3: CASRPPGQGATKNIQYF
J: TRBJ2-1; size: few; V: TRBV5-4; CDR3: CASSAAVVSALGNEQFF
J: TRBJ2-4; size: .; V: TRBV30; CDR3: CAASGAENIQYF
J: TRBJ1-4; size: many; V: TRBV5-5; CDR3: CASSLEGQPKLFF
J: TRBJ1-1; size: few; V: TRBV29-1; CDR3: CSVEVSAKLNTEAFF
J: TRBJ2-1; size: many; V: TRBV20-1; CDR3: CSARDLAGGSYNEQFF
J: TRBJ2-2; size: many; V: TRBV6-5; CDR3: CASSRPSREYRGGELFF
J: TRBJ2-3; size: many; V: TRBV10-2; CDR3: CASRLAGGTDTQYF
J: TRBJ2-3; size: many; V: TRBV28; CDR3: CASSLAGQATDTQYF
J: TRBJ2-1; size: .; V: TRBV9; CDR3: CASSAPGVGRYNEQFF
J: TRBJ1-5; size: many; V: TRBV10-3; CDR3: CATGMDNSNQPQHF
J: TRBJ2-2; size: .; V: TRBV6-4; CDR3: CASSRFGTGSNTGELFF
J: TRBJ2-5; size: many; V: TRBV30; CDR3: CAWSVRSQETQYF
J: TRBJ2-2; size: many; V: TRBV29-1; CDR3: CSVEDGSSGIERGINTGELFF
J: TRBJ1-1; size: many; V: TRBV6-2/TRBV6-3; CDR3: CASKETGGFGDTEAFF
J: TRBJ2-3; size: many; V: TRBV3-1; CDR3: CASSQEPGRIQADTQYF
J: TRBJ2-7; size: many; V: TRBV2; CDR3: CASSEDRDRVEQYF
J: TRBJ1-4; size: many; V: TRBV12-3/TRBV12-4; CDR3: CASSFIGGAPEKLFF